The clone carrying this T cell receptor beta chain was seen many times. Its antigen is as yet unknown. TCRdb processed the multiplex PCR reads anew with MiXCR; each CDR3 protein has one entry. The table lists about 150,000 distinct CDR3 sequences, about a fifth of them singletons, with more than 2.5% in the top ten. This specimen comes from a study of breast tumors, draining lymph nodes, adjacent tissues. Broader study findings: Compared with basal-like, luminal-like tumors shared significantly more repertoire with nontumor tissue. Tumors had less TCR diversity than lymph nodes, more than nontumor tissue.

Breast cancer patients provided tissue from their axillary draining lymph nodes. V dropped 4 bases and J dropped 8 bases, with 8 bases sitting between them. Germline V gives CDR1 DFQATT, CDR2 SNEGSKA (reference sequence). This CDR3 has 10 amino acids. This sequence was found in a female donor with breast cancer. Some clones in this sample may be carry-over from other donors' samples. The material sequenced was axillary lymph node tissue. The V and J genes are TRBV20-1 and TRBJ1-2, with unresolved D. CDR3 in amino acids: CSANPAGYTF. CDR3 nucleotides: TGCAGTGCTAACCCAGCAGGCTACACCTTC.